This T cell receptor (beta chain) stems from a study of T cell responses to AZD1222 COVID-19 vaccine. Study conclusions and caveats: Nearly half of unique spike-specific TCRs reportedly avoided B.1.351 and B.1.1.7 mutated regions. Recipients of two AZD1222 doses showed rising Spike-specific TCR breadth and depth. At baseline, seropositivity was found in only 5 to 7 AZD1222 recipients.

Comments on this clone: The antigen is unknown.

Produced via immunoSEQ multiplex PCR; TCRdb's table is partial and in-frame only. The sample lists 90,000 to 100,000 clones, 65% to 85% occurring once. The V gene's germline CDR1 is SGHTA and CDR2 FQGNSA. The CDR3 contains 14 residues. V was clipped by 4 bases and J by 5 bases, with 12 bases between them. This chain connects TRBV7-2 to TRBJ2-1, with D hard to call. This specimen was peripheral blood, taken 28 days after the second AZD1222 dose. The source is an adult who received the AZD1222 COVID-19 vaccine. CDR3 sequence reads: CASSSDTANNEQFF. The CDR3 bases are TGTGCCAGCAGCTCCGACACAGCAAACAATGAGCAGTTCTTC.